These 25 T cell receptor beta chains were sequenced from one sample in a study of T cells in pancreatic ductal adenocarcinoma. Assay used: immunoSEQ multiplex PCR; TCRdb lists only in-frame clones, some missing. The sample contains about 5,000 clones, around nine tenths of which appear only once. The selected patients with pancreatic ductal adenocarcinoma had surgery but no neoadjuvant therapy. Input material: pancreatic tumor tissue. These receptors were taken from a human donor with pancreatic ductal adenocarcinoma.

The gene calls are TRBV10-3 and TRBJ2-3; TRBD2 matches at 9 bases. The V gene's germline CDR1 is ENHRY and CDR2 SYGVKD. Unmatched junction bases numbered 7, after V lost 10 bases and J lost 2 bases. The CDR3 consists of 14 residues. The CDR3 loop is CATISGSVTDTQYF. The CDR3 DNA reads TGTGCCACCATTAGCGGGAGTGTCACAGATACGCAGTATTTT.

This chain links TRBV5-4 with TRBJ2-5, with D tentatively TRBD1 or TRBD2 (5 bases each). V lost 1 base and J lost 2, with 15 bases in between. Germline V gene sequence: CDR1 SGHNT, CDR2 YYREEE (reference sequence). The CDR3 totals 16 residues. This chain's CDR3 is CASSLFSGPTQETQYF. CDR3 nucleotides: TGTGCCAGCAGCTTGTTTTCGGGACCCACACAAGAGACCCAGTACTTC.

This chain connects TRBV4-1 to TRBJ2-1; D is unclear. This CDR3 spans 14 amino acids. The germline V and J ends were trimmed by 0 bases and 2 bases, with 5 bases remaining between them. CDR1 MGHRA and CDR2 YSYEKL come from the germline V gene. As DNA, the CDR3 is TGCGCCAGCAGCCAAGATCTAGCCTACAATGAGCAGTTCTTC. It codes for CASSQDLAYNEQFF.

The V gene is TRBV2, the J gene TRBJ1-4; D gene unclear. From germline, CDR1 is SNHLY and CDR2 FYNNEI. The CDR3 length is 13 residues. Trimming removed 5 bases at V and 9 bases at J, with 13 bases between. CDR3 in amino acids: CASSFDSGKKLFF. CDR3 DNA sequence: TGTGCCAGCAGTTTCGACTCGGGGAAAAAACTGTTTTTT.

This clone was counted only a few times. The chain uses TRBV7-2 and TRBJ2-3; 7 positions agree with TRBD2. The ends lost 1 base at V and 0 bases at J; junction bases unmatched: 10. Germline loops: CDR1 SGHTA, CDR2 FQGNSA. The CDR3 spans 18 residues. The CDR3 DNA reads as TGTGCCAGCAGCTTAGAGGGGCTAGCGGAGACTAGCACAGATACGCAGTATTTT. This sequence encodes CASSLEGLAETSTDTQYF.

The chain has TRBV4-1 and TRBJ1-1; D gene uncertain. The germline V and J ends were trimmed by 1 base and 7 bases, with 10 bases remaining between them. The CDR3 length is 13 residues. Germline V lookup: CDR1 MGHRA, CDR2 YSYEKL. CDR3 sequence (DNA): TGCGCCAGCAGCCAAGGAGGCGGCGGTGAAGCTTTCTTT. Protein product: CASSQGGGGEAFF.

CDR3 nucleotides: TGTGCCAGCAGCAGTGGACAAATGACTGAAGCTTTCTTT. This encodes CASSSGQMTEAFF. V gene TRBV6-5 combines with J gene TRBJ1-1; a weak D match, TRBD1 (5 bases). The CDR3 has 13 amino acids. The germline CDR1 and CDR2 sequences are MNHEY and SVGAGI. V lost 6 bases, J lost 5 bases, and 13 bases lay in between.

The genes are TRBV9 and TRBJ2-2; the D gene is possibly TRBD2 (5 bases). Germline loops: CDR1 SGDLS, CDR2 YYNGEE. The CDR3 is 14 residues long. The V gene lost 2 bases and the J gene lost 10 bases, with 15 bases spanning the gap. For the CDR3, the DNA is TGTGCCAGCAGCGTTTTGGTACCGGGGTCGGAGCTGTTTTTT. Translating it yields CASSVLVPGSELFF.

The gene calls are TRBV6-5 and TRBJ2-3, with 9 positions matching TRBD2. The germline CDR1 and CDR2 sequences are MNHEY and SVGAGI. With 6 bases clipped from V and 2 bases from J, the junction kept 6 bases outside the gene matches. This CDR3 region has 15 residues. DNA of the CDR3: TGTGCCAGCAGAATCTGGACTAGCGACACAGATACGCAGTATTTT. Protein product: CASRIWTSDTDTQYF.

This clone was seen a few times. This chain uses TRBV19 with TRBJ2-4, with 10 bases aligning to TRBD2. The V segment lost 5 bases and the J segment 6 bases; nucleotides outside the gene matches: 7. The CDR3 spans 15 residues. Germline V CDR1 and CDR2: LNHDA, SQIVND (reference sequence). The CDR3, as DNA: TGTGCCAGTAGTCTAACAGCGGGGGGGCCAAACATTCAGTACTTC. It is translated as CASSLTAGGPNIQYF.

Only one count was recorded for this clone. The V gene is TRBV10-3, the J gene TRBJ2-2, with D possibly TRBD2 on 6 matching bases. From germline, CDR1 is ENHRY and CDR2 SYGVKD. Trimming removed 5 bases from V and 5 bases from J, with 9 bases in between. This CDR3 region has 13 residues. This CDR3 is CAISRETTGELFF. The CDR3 DNA reads TGTGCCATCAGTCGGGAGACGACCGGGGAGCTGTTTTTT.

V and J are TRBV19 and TRBJ1-1; no firm D call. The CDR3 runs 10 residues. CDR1 and CDR2 from the germline V gene are LNHDA and SQIVND (reference sequence). With 7 bases removed from V and 8 bases from J, the gap between germline ends came to 8 bases. CDR3 nucleotides: TGTGCCAGTAAGTCGACAGAAGCTTTCTTT. Amino acid sequence: CASKSTEAFF.

The V gene is TRBV2, the J gene TRBJ2-5; maybe TRBD1 (5 bases). In germline, CDR1 is SNHLY, CDR2 FYNNEI. The CDR3 has 13 amino acids. Trimming removed 6 bases from V and 3 bases from J, with 11 bases in between. The CDR3 coding sequence is TGTGCCAGCAGAGGGGTATGGAAAGAGACCCAGTACTTC. This codes for CASRGVWKETQYF. Based on the CDR3 plus reference TRBV2 and TRBJ2-5, the full variable domain is EPEVTQTPSHQVTQMGQEVILRCVPISNHLYFYWYRQILGQKVEFLVSFYNNEISEKSEIFDDQFSVERPDGSNFTLKIRSTKLEDSAMYFCASRGVWKETQYFGPGTRLLVL.

V gene TRBV7-2 combines with J gene TRBJ2-7; D is unresolved. CDR3 length: 12 amino acids. Trimming took off 5 bases at V and 0 bases at J, with 5 bases between the two ends. The germline V gene encodes CDR1 SGHTA and CDR2 FQGNSA. CDR3 nucleotide sequence: TGTGCCAGCAGCCATAGCTCCTACGAGCAGTACTTC. This sequence encodes CASSHSSYEQYF.

The gene calls are TRBV18 and TRBJ2-5; D is perhaps TRBD2 (6 bases). CDR1 is KGHSH and CDR2 is LQKENI in the germline V gene. The CDR3 covers 16 residues. The V and J ends lost 4 bases and 7 bases respectively, with 22 bases between them. The CDR3 sequence is CASSRGGIGREVTQYF. The CDR3 nucleotides are TGTGCCAGCTCACGCGGAGGGATTGGCAGAGAGGTGACCCAGTACTTC.

The V call is TRBV27, the J call TRBJ1-2; 7 positions match TRBD1. CDR3 length: 16 residues. From germline, CDR1 is MNHEY and CDR2 SMNVEV (reference sequence). V shed 4 bases and J 3 bases; nucleotides not matched to a gene: 11. CDR3 in amino acids: CASSSYPTTGYYGYTF. The CDR3 nucleotides read TGTGCCAGCAGTTCCTACCCTACGACAGGGTACTATGGCTACACCTTC.

This clone was seen once. The CDR3 DNA reads TGCGCCAGCAGCTTGGCGAGGGCCCGTGTAGAGACCCAGTACTTC. Its translation is CASSLARARVETQYF. J is TRBJ2-5 and V is TRBV5-1; tentatively, D is TRBD2 (5 bases). CDR1 is SGHRS and CDR2 is YFSETQ in the germline V gene. The CDR3 totals 15 residues. Trimming pared 0 bases from V and 4 bases from J, leaving 13 bases between.

The chain uses TRBV7-9 and TRBJ1-5; D remains unclear. CDR3 size: 14 residues. Between the trimmed V and J ends, which lost 1 base and 7 bases, there was a span of 11 bases. CDR1 and CDR2 from the germline V gene are SEHNR and FQNEAQ (reference sequence). CDR3 residues: CASSLDGVGQPQHF. The DNA for the CDR3 is TGTGCCAGCAGCTTAGATGGGGTGGGACAGCCCCAGCATTTT.

This chain joins TRBV4-2 and TRBJ2-5; D call uncertain. Germline CDR1 reads LGHNA; CDR2 reads YNFKEQ. There are 12 residues in the CDR3. Trimming pared 0 bases from V and 5 bases from J, leaving 4 bases between. CDR3 coding DNA: TGTGCCAGCAGCCAAGATTGGGAGACCCAGTACTTC. Protein product: CASSQDWETQYF.

This clone turned up a few times. The chain links TRBV27 to TRBJ2-6; maybe TRBD1 (6 bases). V gave up 2 bases and J gave up 0 bases, with 23 bases separating them. Germline CDR1 reads MNHEY; CDR2 reads SMNVEV (reference sequence). The length of the CDR3 is 21 residues. The CDR3, as DNA: TGTGCCAGCAGTTTAAGGTCCACGGACAGACGGGGCTTCTCTGGGGCCAACGTCCTGACTTTC. Its protein is CASSLRSTDRRGFSGANVLTF.

V gene TRBV7-2 combines with J gene TRBJ2-7; D possibly corresponds to TRBD2 (6 bases). This CDR3 comprises 15 residues. Between the trimmed V and J ends, which lost 2 bases and 0 bases, there was a span of 11 bases. Germline V CDR1 and CDR2: SGHTA, FQGNSA. This CDR3 is CASSLTSFASYEQYF. Here the CDR3 DNA reads TGTGCCAGCAGCTTAACTAGCTTTGCCTCCTACGAGCAGTACTTC.

The rearrangement links TRBV27 to TRBJ1-1; no clear D gene. The CDR3 is made up of 13 amino acids. Trimming removed 2 bases from V and 8 bases from J, with 12 bases in between. In germline, CDR1 is MNHEY, CDR2 SMNVEV (reference sequence). The CDR3 spells CASSLRGNGEAFF. In DNA form, the CDR3 reads TGTGCCAGCAGTTTACGAGGGAATGGGGAAGCTTTCTTT.

The chain joins TRBV14 to TRBJ2-6, with D perhaps TRBD2 (5 bases). The V end was cut by 5 bases, the J end by 2 bases, with 16 bases between. Germline V lookup: CDR1 SGHDN, CDR2 FVKESK. The CDR3 is 17 amino acids. The DNA of the CDR3 is TGTGCCAGCAGCTACCACTCCCTCGGGGCTGGGGCCAACGTCCTGACTTTC. Residues: CASSYHSLGAGANVLTF.

This rearrangement joins TRBV6-6 to TRBJ1-1; TRBD1 aligns across 7 bases. After removal of 2 bases from V and 2 bases from J, the junction contained 8 bases not matched to a gene. Germline V gene data show CDR1 as MNHNY and CDR2 as SVGAGI (reference sequence). The CDR3 extends over 16 amino acids. The CDR3: CASSYRTGPTNTEAFF. CDR3 DNA: TGTGCCAGCAGTTACCGGACAGGACCAACTAACACTGAAGCTTTCTTT.

This clone appeared a single time. The rearrangement uses TRBV5-1 and TRBJ2-1, with D perhaps TRBD2 (6 bases). The CDR3 consists of 16 residues. V lost 6 bases and J 1 base, leaving 17 bases between the germline ends. Looked up from germline, CDR1 is SGHRS and CDR2 is YFSETQ. CDR3 bases: TGCGCCAGCACCCTGGGGCTGGGGGGTTCCTACAATGAGCAGTTCTTC. Encoded protein: CASTLGLGGSYNEQFF.